A single TCR beta chain is shown here with its context. Its antigen is still unknown. The source of the sample is a study of blood T cells in healthy people across ages. Notes on the study in general: In older individuals, TCR beta diversity per million T cells was lower, falling roughly linearly with age.

For the second PCR, which ran for roughly 6 to 12 cycles, a sample-barcoded 5' primer and a J-beta primer mix were used. Each cDNA molecule was tagged by a template-switch adaptor with 12 random nucleotides. The study obtained at least 3 million CDR3-containing paired-end reads from every sample. TCRdb re-called the 5' RACE reads with MiXCR, one entry per CDR3 protein. The table lists roughly 720,000 distinct CDR3 sequences, 50% to 65% of them singletons, with about 42% in the top ten. The trim removed 4 bases at V and 12 bases at J, leaving 14 bases unmatched. The CDR3 loop spans 14 amino acids. The germline V gene has CDR1 WSHSY and CDR2 SAAADI. In each sample, at least 7 million PBMCs were isolated.

Sequenced material: blood. J is TRBJ2-7 and V is TRBV10-2; 8 bases are a match to TRBD1. This receptor was identified in a man of 80 years or more in good health. CDR3 nucleotide sequence: TGCGCCAGCAGTGGAGGGACAGGCGTCGGGTTCGGGTACTTC. Residues: CASSGGTGVGFGYF.